The clone carrying this T cell receptor beta chain was picked up a small number of times. The CDR3 has 20 amino acids. Germline trimming cut 3 bases from V and 2 bases from J; bases unmatched to any gene: 10. Germline-derived CDR1 and CDR2 are MNHNS and SASEGT. This sample was taken from a study of regulatory T cells in long-lasting Graves disease. Through Arm-PCR of CDR3 regions and iRepertoire HTBI primers, TCR beta libraries were built. MiXCR, run by TCRdb on the multiplex PCR reads, gives a single entry per CDR3 protein. The sample records approximately 400,000 distinct CDR3 sequences, around 20% being singletons. The time point: persistent/refractory GD, antithyroid drugs over 5 years with positive TRAb. The authors made the TCR library using RNA they extracted from PBMCs. Patients met American Thyroid Association criteria for Graves' disease.

The sequencing here drew on peripheral blood mononuclear cells (PBMCs), taken when the disease was refractory, from a patient treated with antithyroid drugs. The origin of this receptor is a female donor with Graves disease. The rearrangement uses TRBV6-1 and TRBJ2-2, with 15 bases lining up with TRBD2. CDR3 coding DNA: TGTGCCAGCAGTGAGAGTGGTTGGACTAGCGGGAGGGCCAACACCGGGGAGCTGTTTTTT. This gives the protein CASSESGWTSGRANTGELFF.